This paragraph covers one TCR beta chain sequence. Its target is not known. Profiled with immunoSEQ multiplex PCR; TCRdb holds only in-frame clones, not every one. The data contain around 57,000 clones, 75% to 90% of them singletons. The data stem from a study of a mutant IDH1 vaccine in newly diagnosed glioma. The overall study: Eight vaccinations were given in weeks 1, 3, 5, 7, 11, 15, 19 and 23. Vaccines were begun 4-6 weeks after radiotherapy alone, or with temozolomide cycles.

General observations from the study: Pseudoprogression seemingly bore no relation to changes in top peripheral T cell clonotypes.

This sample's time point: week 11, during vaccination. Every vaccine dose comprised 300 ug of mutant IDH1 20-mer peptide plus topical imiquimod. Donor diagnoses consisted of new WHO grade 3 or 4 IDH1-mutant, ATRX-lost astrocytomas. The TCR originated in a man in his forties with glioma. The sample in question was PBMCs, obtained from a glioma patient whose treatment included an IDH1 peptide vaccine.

CDR3 coding DNA: TGTGCCATCAGCCCGCAGGTCGAAGTCGAGCAGTACTTC. Its protein is CAISPQVEVEQYF. The chain uses TRBV10-3 and TRBJ2-7; D is unresolved. The germline CDR1 and CDR2 sequences are ENHRY and SYGVKD. The CDR3 has 13 amino acids. V was pared by 6 bases and J by 6 bases, with 15 bases between.